This TCR beta chain was documented in a study of cytomegalovirus exposure and HLA in healthy donors. Study-level results: An Asian-associated ancestry cluster reportedly showed fewer N-insertions than the approximately 700-donor mean in a later analysis. Researchers reported that a few CMV-associated chains were confirmed in vitro as CMV antigen-specific.

V was cut by 2 bases and J by 1 base, with 11 bases left in between. Germline CDR1 is SGHRS and CDR2 is YFSETQ. This CDR3 has 15 residues. For this clone: Its antigen is undetermined.

A multiplex PCR was run with 60 Vbeta primers and 13 Jbeta primers. The authors' processing: An analysis that came later counted 77 million or so unique TCR beta chains, roughly 11 million shared. Some clones are missing from TCRdb's copy, which holds only in-frame ones; the method was immunoSEQ multiplex PCR. V, J and clone size are taken as reported in that table, and D and trimming were inferred from the DNA itself. This sample yields more than 250,000 clones, of which roughly 90% are seen a single time; roughly 2% belongs to the top ten. Specimen: PBMCs. The clonotype comes from a woman aged 18-35 years in good health and CMV-seronegative. This chain connects TRBV5-1 to TRBJ2-3; a weak D match, TRBD2 (6 bases). The CDR3 loop reads CASSFGGDGTDTQYF. In DNA, the CDR3 is TGCGCCAGCAGCTTTGGAGGGGATGGCACAGATACGCAGTATTTT.